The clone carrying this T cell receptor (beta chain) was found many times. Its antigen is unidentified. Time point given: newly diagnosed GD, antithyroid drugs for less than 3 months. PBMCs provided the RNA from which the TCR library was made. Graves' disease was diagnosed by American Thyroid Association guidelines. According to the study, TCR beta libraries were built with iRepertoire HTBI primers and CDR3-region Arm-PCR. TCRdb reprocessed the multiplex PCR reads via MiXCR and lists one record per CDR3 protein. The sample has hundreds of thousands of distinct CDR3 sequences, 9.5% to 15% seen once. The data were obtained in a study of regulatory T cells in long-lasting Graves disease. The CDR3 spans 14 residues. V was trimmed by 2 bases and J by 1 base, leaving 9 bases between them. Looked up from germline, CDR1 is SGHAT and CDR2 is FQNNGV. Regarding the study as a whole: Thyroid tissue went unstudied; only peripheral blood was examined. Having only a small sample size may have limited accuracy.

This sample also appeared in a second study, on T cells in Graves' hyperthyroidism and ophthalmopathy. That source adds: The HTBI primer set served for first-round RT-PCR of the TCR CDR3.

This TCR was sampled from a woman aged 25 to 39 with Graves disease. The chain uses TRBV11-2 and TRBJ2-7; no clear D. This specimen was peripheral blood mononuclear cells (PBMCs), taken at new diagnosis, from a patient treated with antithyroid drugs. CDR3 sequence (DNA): TGTGCCAGCAGCTTACTTACGGGTTCCTACGAGCAGTACTTC. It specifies CASSLLTGSYEQYF.